Presented here are 16 T cell receptor beta chains from one specimen sequenced in a study of T cells in Graves' hyperthyroidism and ophthalmopathy. RNA transcripts were the template for amplifying TCR beta CDR3 regions. During a first-round RT-PCR of the TCR CDR3, the HTBI primer set was used. One entry per CDR3 protein results from TCRdb running MiXCR on the multiplex PCR reads. The data contain hundreds of thousands of distinct CDR3 sequences, around 21% of them singletons. The sequencing sample was made of blood. These receptors were collected from a man aged 25-45 years with Graves' ophthalmopathy.

This rearrangement joins TRBV6-1 to TRBJ1-5; 8 nucleotides line up with TRBD1. The CDR3 spans 15 residues. V lost 8 bases, J lost 5 bases, and 11 bases stayed unmatched. Germline V lookup: CDR1 MNHNS, CDR2 SASEGT. CDR3 coding DNA: TGTGCCAGCCGATCAGGAGACAGGGGAGATCAGCCCCAGCATTTT. Its protein product is CASRSGDRGDQPQHF.

V and J are TRBV7-9 and TRBJ1-5, with D maybe TRBD1 (5 bases). The germline CDR1 and CDR2 sequences are SEHNR and FQNEAQ (reference sequence). Between the trimmed V and J ends, which lost 4 bases and 0 bases, there was a span of 22 bases. CDR3 length equals 19 residues. For the CDR3, the DNA is TGTGCCAGCAGCTCCACTAGCGGGACTAAACCCCATAGCAATCAGCCCCAGCATTTT. It translates to CASSSTSGTKPHSNQPQHF.

Details on this clonotype: Germline is not matched at one junction end, which may reflect a read error. The chain combines TRBV5-5 with TRBJ2-1, with D possibly TRBD2 on 8 matching bases. The CDR3 consists of 13 residues. CDR1 is SGHKS, CDR2 YYEKEE, per germline (reference sequence). CDR3 sequence reads: CTSSGGQSYEQFF. The CDR3 bases are TGTACCAGCAGCGGGGGACAGTCTTACGAGCAGTTCTTC.

The table lists this clonotype with a few counts. The chain employs TRBV20-1 and TRBJ1-5; D gene ambiguous. Germline-derived CDR1 and CDR2 are DFQATT and SNEGSKA (reference sequence). The CDR3 consists of 16 residues. The V and J ends lost 0 bases and 1 base respectively, with 13 bases between them. CDR3 in DNA: TGCAGTGCTAGAGATGGAGGTTACACCAGCAATCAGCCCCAGCATTTT. It is translated as CSARDGGYTSNQPQHF.

The table lists this clonotype with many counts. The V and J genes are TRBV7-9 and TRBJ1-2, with TRBD1 identical over 10 bases. The germline V gene has CDR1 SEHNR and CDR2 FQNEAQ (reference sequence). CDR3 size: 18 residues. V lost 2 bases and J lost 2; bases outside the gene matches: 11. The CDR3 DNA reads as TGTGCCAGCAGCTTAAGAATCCGGGACAGGGGAGCCAACTATGGCTACACCTTC. Residues: CASSLRIRDRGANYGYTF.

This clonotype was observed at least ten times. The J gene is TRBJ2-3, the V gene TRBV2; 12 nucleotides match TRBD2. The germline V gene has CDR1 SNHLY and CDR2 FYNNEI. This CDR3 region has 17 residues. Trimming removed 0 bases from V and 2 bases from J; junction bases left unmatched: 3. This chain's CDR3 is CASSEARLAGATDTQYF. The CDR3 nucleotides read TGTGCCAGCAGTGAAGCTCGACTAGCGGGAGCCACAGATACGCAGTATTTT.

In the case of this clonotype: The junction and the germline gene differ at one end; a read error may be behind it. V is TRBV7-9 and J is TRBJ2-5, with TRBD2 identical over 9 bases. The CDR3 totals 13 residues. Germline assignment: CDR1 SEHNR and CDR2 FQNEAQ (reference sequence). The CDR3 is CASSLAGYETQYF. CDR3 DNA sequence: TGTGCCAGCAGCCTAGCGGGATACGAGACCCAGTACTTC.

This clonotype occurred many times. This chain links TRBV10-1 with TRBJ2-7, with D tentatively TRBD2 (5 bases). CDR3 length: 14 amino acids. The germline gives CDR1 WNHNN, CDR2 SYGVQD (reference sequence). Trimming took off 0 bases at V and 4 bases at J, with 10 bases between the two ends. The CDR3 DNA reads as TGCGCCAGCAGTGAGTCCGGGGAACTATACGAGCAGTACTTC. The encoded protein is CASSESGELYEQYF.

This clonotype was observed at least ten times. This sequence joins TRBV3-1 and TRBJ1-2, with a possible D match to TRBD1 (5 bases). V was trimmed by 4 bases and J by 8 bases, leaving 20 bases between them. Germline V gene data show CDR1 as LGHDT and CDR2 as YNNKEL (reference sequence). This CDR3 comprises 15 residues. Here the CDR3 reads CASSPISRGGLGYTF. The CDR3 nucleotides are TGTGCCAGCAGCCCGATTAGCCGGGGCGGACTCGGCTACACCTTC. Variable domain in full (rest from reference TRBV3-1 and TRBJ1-2): DTAVSQTPKYLVTQMGNDKSIKCEQNLGHDTMYWYKQDSKKFLKIMFSYNNKELIINETVPNRFSPKSPDKAHLNLHINSLELGDSAVYFCASSPISRGGLGYTFGSGTRLTVV.

This clonotype showed up many times. CDR3: CASSPSGQPQHF. The CDR3 nucleotides are TGTGCCAGCAGCCCATCTGGCCAGCCCCAGCATTTT. The rearrangement links TRBV3-1 to TRBJ1-5; D ambiguous. Germline CDR1 is LGHDT and CDR2 is YNNKEL (reference sequence). The CDR3 sequence is 12 residues long. The germline V and J ends were trimmed by 4 bases and 7 bases, with 8 bases remaining between them.

The sample holds a few counts of this clonotype. The chain carries TRBV7-9 and TRBJ2-1; 9 bases are a match to TRBD2. CDR1 and CDR2 (germline): SEHNR, FQNEAQ (reference sequence). V dropped 5 bases and J dropped 7; count of bases not matched to a gene: 9. The CDR3 is made up of 15 amino acids. CDR3 coding DNA: TGTGCCAGCAGCCCTCGTGGTAGCGGGAGAAATGAGCAGTTCTTC. This encodes CASSPRGSGRNEQFF.

CDR3 residues: CASSSPQEGGPYEQYF. In nucleotides, the CDR3 is TGTGCCAGCAGTTCCCCCCAGGAGGGAGGGCCCTACGAGCAGTACTTC. The chain carries TRBV6-5 and TRBJ2-7, with 7 nucleotides matching TRBD2. The CDR3 runs 16 residues. The V and J ends lost 4 bases and 2 bases, in that order; junction bases with no gene match: 11. Per germline, CDR1 MNHEY and CDR2 SVGAGI.

The genes are TRBV5-1 and TRBJ2-7; 12 bases are shared with TRBD2. Trimming took 1 base from V and 2 from J; bases not matched to a gene: 7. Germline lookup yields CDR1 SGHRS and CDR2 YFSETQ. The CDR3 covers 17 residues. CDR3 in DNA: TGCGCCAGCAGCTTGAGGCTGACTAGCGGGGGAACCTACGAGCAGTACTTC. It yields the protein CASSLRLTSGGTYEQYF.

Only a few counts were recorded for this clonotype. The J gene is TRBJ2-7, the V gene TRBV20-1, with D perhaps TRBD1 (6 bases). Trimming shortened V by 5 bases and J by 2 bases, and 16 bases separated the two germline ends. The germline V gene encodes CDR1 DFQATT and CDR2 SNEGSKA (reference sequence). The CDR3 length is 14 residues. Here the CDR3 reads CSASGTLSPYEQYF. CDR3 coding DNA: TGCAGTGCTTCCGGGACACTGAGCCCCTACGAGCAGTACTTC.

This sequence joins TRBV7-2 and TRBJ1-5; D remains ambiguous. The germline V gene has CDR1 SGHTA and CDR2 FQGNSA. V lost 1 base, J lost 4 bases, and 8 bases lay in between. This CDR3 has 14 residues. CDR3 sequence reads: CASSLEQRNQPQHF. The CDR3 DNA is TGTGCCAGCAGCTTAGAACAGCGTAATCAGCCCCAGCATTTT. Variable domain in full (rest from reference TRBV7-2 and TRBJ1-5): GAGVSQSPSNKVTEKGKDVELRCDPISGHTALYWYRQSLGQGLEFLIYFQGNSAPDKSGLPSDRFSAERTGGSVSTLTIQRTQQEDSAVYLCASSLEQRNQPQHFGDGTRLSIL.

This clonotype was picked up a small number of times. This chain joins TRBV28 and TRBJ1-1; weak D call: TRBD1 (6 bases). The germline CDR1 and CDR2 sequences are MDHEN and SYDVKM. The CDR3 sequence is 12 residues long. Between the trimmed V and J ends, which lost 8 bases and 1 base, there was a span of 8 bases. In DNA, the CDR3 is TGTGCCAGCGAGACAGGGAACACTGAAGCTTTCTTT. Protein product: CASETGNTEAFF.